This TCR beta chain was recorded in a study of metastatic and nonmetastatic thyroid tumors. The overall study: Blood and tumor or nodule tissue repertoires from malignant and benign thyroid patients were compared.

With MiXCR, TCRdb called clones anew from the PCR reads. Seen here are fewer than 5,500 clones, 30% to 40% observed once, and the top ten hold under 45%. Thyroid surgery had not been preceded by any treatment in any patient. This clone is labeled as medium-sized (0.01 to 0.1%). Its antigen remains unknown. Being one base from a much bigger clone, this may be a read error. Germline CDR1 reads GTSNPN; CDR2 reads SVGIG (reference sequence). This CDR3 spans 16 amino acids. Study observations and caveats: Benign nodules reportedly had significantly lower TCR beta diversity than malignant thyroid tumors in blood and tumor.

The receptor was derived from a female donor with papillary thyroid cancer or a benign thyroid nodule (not recorded which). Some clones in this sample may be carry-over from other donors' samples. The sample taken for sequencing was adjacent normal tissue. The chain uses TRBV30 and TRBJ1-6, with a weak D call TRBD1 (5 bases). DNA for the CDR3: TGTGCCCGGAGTGTCCCAGGGACCGTGACTCATTCACCCCTCCACTTT. Protein sequence: CARSVPGTVTHSPLHF.